This T cell receptor (beta chain) derives from a study of cytomegalovirus exposure and HLA in healthy donors. Regarding the study as a whole: Within a later analysis, the majority of CMV-associated TCR beta chains appeared HLA-restricted. With DRB1 most and HLA-C fewest, TCR association rates differed between HLA loci in a later analysis.

Vbeta (60) and Jbeta (13) primers were used in the PCR. Some clones are missing from TCRdb's copy, which holds only in-frame ones; the method was immunoSEQ multiplex PCR. Of just over 150,000 clones in the sample, under 75% were seen once. Healthy bone marrow donors formed the donor group. Turning to this clone: Its target is not known.

V lost 2 bases to trimming and J lost 0 bases, with 18 bases between them. In germline, CDR1 is SGHNT, CDR2 YYREEE (reference sequence). The CDR3 loop spans 17 amino acids. The chain combines TRBV5-4 with TRBJ2-7, with a weak D call TRBD2 (5 bases). The sequenced sample consisted of PBMCs. The TCR was taken from a man in his forties in good health and CMV-seropositive. In DNA form, the CDR3 reads TGTGCCAGCAGCTTACGGACGGCAGGACGGGGCTCCTACGAGCAGTACTTC. It encodes CASSLRTAGRGSYEQYF.